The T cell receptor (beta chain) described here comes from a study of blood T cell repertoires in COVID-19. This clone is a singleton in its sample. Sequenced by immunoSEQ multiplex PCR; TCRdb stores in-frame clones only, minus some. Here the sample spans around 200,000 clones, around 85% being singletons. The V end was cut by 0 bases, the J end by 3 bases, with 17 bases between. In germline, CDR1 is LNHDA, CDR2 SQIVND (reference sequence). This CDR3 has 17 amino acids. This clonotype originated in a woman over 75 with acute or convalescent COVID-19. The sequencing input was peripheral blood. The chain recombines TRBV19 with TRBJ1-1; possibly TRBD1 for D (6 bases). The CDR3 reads CASSIDRWGLGDTEAFF. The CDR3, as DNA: TGTGCCAGTAGTATAGATAGGTGGGGGCTTGGGGACACTGAAGCTTTCTTT.